The source of this TCR beta chain is a study of blood T cells in healthy people across ages. Study results and caveats: The CMV status of each donor remained undetermined, and this could have confounded shifts in expanded clonotypes.

Sample-barcoded 5' priming and a J-beta primer mix drove a second PCR of about 6 to 12 cycles. TCRdb reprocessed the 5' RACE reads via MiXCR and lists one record per CDR3 protein. This repertoire shows some 1,500,000 distinct CDR3 sequences, approximately 43% found once; its top ten account for about 4%. Looked up from germline, CDR1 is LNHNV and CDR2 is YYDKDF (reference sequence). This CDR3 comprises 17 residues. Trimming pared 0 bases from V and 1 base from J, leaving 14 bases between. This clonotype was counted only a few times. Its antigen is not identified. The origin of this receptor is a woman between 18 and 29 years old in good health. Material for sequencing was blood. The chain combines TRBV15 with TRBJ2-3; a weak D match, TRBD2 (5 bases). CDR3 sequence reads: CATSRDEGSGRTDTQYF. The DNA for the CDR3 is TGTGCCACCAGCAGAGATGAGGGAAGCGGACGCACAGATACGCAGTATTTT.